This entry features one TCR beta chain sequence. This record belongs to a study of blood T cell repertoires in COVID-19. In the study overall: T cells, B-cell-depleted T cells, or PBMCs provided the cDNA or gDNA that served as material.

Germline CDR1 and CDR2: SGHRS and YFSETQ. The CDR3 loop spans 16 amino acids. With 0 bases clipped from V and 5 bases from J, the junction kept 10 bases outside the gene matches. This table comes from immunoSEQ multiplex PCR, and its TCRdb copy is limited to in-frame clones, with some not included. Among roughly 180,000 clones listed, less than 85% were seen once. Material for sequencing was peripheral blood. The receptor was derived from a woman over 75 with active or convalescent COVID-19. The chain joins TRBV5-1 to TRBJ2-7, with 8 bases fitting TRBD1. CDR3 nucleotides: TGCGCCAGCAGCTTGGTGAGACCCGGACAGGGCCACGAGCAGTACTTC. Protein product: CASSLVRPGQGHEQYF.